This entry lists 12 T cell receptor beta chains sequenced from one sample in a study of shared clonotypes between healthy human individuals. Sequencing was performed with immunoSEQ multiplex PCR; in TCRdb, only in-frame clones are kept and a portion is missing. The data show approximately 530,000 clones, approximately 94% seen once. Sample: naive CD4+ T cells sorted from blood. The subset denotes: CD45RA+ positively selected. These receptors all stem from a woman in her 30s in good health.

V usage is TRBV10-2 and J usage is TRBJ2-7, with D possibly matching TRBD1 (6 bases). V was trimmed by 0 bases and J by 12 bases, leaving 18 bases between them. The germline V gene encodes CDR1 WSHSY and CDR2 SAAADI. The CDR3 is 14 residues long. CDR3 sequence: CASSESTWGRGLYF. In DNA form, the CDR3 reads TGCGCCAGCAGTGAGTCGACTTGGGGCAGGGGCCTGTACTTC.

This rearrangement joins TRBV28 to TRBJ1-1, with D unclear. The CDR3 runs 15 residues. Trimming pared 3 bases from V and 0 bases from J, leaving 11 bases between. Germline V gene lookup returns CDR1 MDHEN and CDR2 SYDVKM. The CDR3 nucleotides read TGTGCCAGCAGTTTCGTGGTGGCCATGAACACTGAAGCTTTCTTT. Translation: CASSFVVAMNTEAFF.

The CDR3 DNA reads TGTGCCAGCAGTATCAGACAGGAACCCTACGAGCAGTACTTC. Translated: CASSIRQEPYEQYF. The rearrangement joins TRBV28 to TRBJ2-7; a possible D gene is TRBD1 (6 bases). The ends were cut back, 5 bases at V and 2 bases at J, with 13 bases in the middle. The V gene's germline CDR1 is MDHEN and CDR2 SYDVKM. The CDR3 covers 14 residues.

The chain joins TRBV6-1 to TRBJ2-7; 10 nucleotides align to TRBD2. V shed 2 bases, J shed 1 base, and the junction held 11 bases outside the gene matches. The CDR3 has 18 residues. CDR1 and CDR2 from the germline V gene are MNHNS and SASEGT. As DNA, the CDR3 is TGTGCCAGCAGTGAAAAGGGGGGTGGACTAGCGGAGTCCTACGAGCAGTACTTC. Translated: CASSEKGGGLAESYEQYF.

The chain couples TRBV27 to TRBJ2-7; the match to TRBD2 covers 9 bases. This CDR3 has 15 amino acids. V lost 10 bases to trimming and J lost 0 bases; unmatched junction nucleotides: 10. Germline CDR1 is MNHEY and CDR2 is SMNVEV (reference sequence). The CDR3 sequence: CATAHLAGFSYEQYF. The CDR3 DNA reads TGTGCCACGGCCCATCTAGCGGGGTTCTCCTACGAGCAGTACTTC.

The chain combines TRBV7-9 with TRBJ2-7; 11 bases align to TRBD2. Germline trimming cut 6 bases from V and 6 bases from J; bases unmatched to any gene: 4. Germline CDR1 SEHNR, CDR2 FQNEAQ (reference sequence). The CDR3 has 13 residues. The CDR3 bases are TGTGCCAGCAGGGGGACTAGCGGAGGCGAGCAGTACTTC. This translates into CASRGTSGGEQYF.

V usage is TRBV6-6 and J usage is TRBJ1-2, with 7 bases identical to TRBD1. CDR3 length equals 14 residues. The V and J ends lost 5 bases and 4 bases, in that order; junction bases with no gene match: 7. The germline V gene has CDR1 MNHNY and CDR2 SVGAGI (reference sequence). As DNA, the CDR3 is TGTGCCAGCAGTCAGCCCGGGACAGTCTATGGCTACACCTTC. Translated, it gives CASSQPGTVYGYTF.

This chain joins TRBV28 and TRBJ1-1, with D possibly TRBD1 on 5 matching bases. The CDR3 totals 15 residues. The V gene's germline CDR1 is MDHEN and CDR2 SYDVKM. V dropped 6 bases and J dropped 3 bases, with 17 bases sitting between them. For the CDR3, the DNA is TGTGCCAGCAGGTGGACCGGGGCCGGGGACACTGAAGCTTTCTTT. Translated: CASRWTGAGDTEAFF.

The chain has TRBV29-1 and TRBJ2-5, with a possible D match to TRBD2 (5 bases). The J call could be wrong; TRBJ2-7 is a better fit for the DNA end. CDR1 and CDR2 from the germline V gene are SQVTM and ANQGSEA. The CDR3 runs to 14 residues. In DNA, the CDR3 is TGCAGCGTTAGATACGGGGAGAGCTCCTACGAGCAGTACTTC. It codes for CSVRYGESSYEQYF.

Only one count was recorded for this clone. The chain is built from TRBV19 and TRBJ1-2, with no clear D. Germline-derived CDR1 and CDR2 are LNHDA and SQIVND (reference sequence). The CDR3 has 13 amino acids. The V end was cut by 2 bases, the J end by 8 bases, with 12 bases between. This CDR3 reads CASSILGIDGYTF. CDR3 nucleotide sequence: TGTGCCAGTAGTATACTAGGGATTGACGGCTACACCTTC.

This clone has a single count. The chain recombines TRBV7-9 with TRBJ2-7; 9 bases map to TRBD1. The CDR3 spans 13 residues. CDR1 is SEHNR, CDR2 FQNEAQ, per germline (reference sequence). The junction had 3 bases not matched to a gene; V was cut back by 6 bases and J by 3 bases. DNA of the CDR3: TGTGCCAGCAGGCAGACAGGGGGCTACGAGCAGTACTTC. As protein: CASRQTGGYEQYF.

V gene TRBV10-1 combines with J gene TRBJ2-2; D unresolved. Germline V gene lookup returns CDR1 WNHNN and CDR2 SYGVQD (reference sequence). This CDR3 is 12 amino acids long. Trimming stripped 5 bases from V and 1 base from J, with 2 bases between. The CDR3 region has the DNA TGCGCCAGCAGTAGGAACACCGGGGAGCTGTTTTTT. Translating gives CASSRNTGELFF.